A single TCR beta chain is shown here with its context. Measured with immunoSEQ multiplex PCR; TCRdb has only the in-frame clones, and not every one. Seen here are 25,000 to 35,000 clones, around 86% observed once, and the top ten hold 3.7%. The data are from a study of PD-L1 blockade in urothelial cancer. Background on the study: Atezolizumab therapy began for patients in about 2014, dosed at 1,200 mg intravenously every 3 weeks.

Trimming pared 2 bases from V and 0 bases from J, leaving 14 bases between. This CDR3 comprises 18 residues. The germline V gene encodes CDR1 SGHVS and CDR2 FNYEAQ. Locally advanced or metastatic urothelial carcinoma affected the patients. Sample: PBMCs, taken around atezolizumab (anti-PD-L1) treatment. The TCR was taken from a middle-aged man with urothelial cancer. The chain joins TRBV7-6 to TRBJ2-6; weak D call: TRBD2 (6 bases). The CDR3 spells CASSLSGSGLSGANVLTF. CDR3 bases: TGTGCCAGCAGCTTATCGGGTAGCGGACTCTCTGGGGCCAACGTCCTGACTTTC.